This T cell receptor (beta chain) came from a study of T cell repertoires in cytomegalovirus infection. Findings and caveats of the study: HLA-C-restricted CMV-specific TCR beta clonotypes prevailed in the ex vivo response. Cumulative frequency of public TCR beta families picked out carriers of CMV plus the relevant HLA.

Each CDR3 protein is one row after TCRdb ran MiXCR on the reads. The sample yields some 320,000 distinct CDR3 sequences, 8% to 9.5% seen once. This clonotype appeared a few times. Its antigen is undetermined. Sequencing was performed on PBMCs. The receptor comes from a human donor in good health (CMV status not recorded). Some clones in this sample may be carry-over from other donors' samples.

As DNA, the CDR3 is TGTGCCAGCAGCGTATTCCCTAGCCTACTCTCCTACAATGAGCAGTTCTTC. Its protein is CASSVFPSLLSYNEQFF. The rearrangement links TRBV9 to TRBJ2-1; weak D call: TRBD2 (5 bases). Trimming removed 1 base from V and 0 bases from J, with 14 bases in between. The CDR3 consists of 17 residues. Germline V gene lookup returns CDR1 SGDLS and CDR2 YYNGEE. Full variable domain (missing parts from reference TRBV9 and TRBJ2-1): DSGVTQTPKHLITATGQRVTLRCSPRSGDLSVYWYQQSLDQGLQFLIQYYNGEERAKGNILERFSAQQFPDLHSELNLSSLELGDSALYFCASSVFPSLLSYNEQFFGPGTRLTVL.